This TCR beta chain stems from a study of OX40 agonist ivuxolimab in advanced cancers. Study-level findings and limits: On average, CD8+ T cells had more expanded clones than CD4+.

The CDR3 covers 12 residues. CDR1 and CDR2 (germline): SNHLY, FYNNEI. V lost 5 bases to trimming and J lost 2 bases, with 6 bases between them. Profiling relied on immunoSEQ multiplex PCR, and the TCRdb table lists in-frame clones only, not all of them. The top ten clones hold approximately 8.7% of a sample with approximately 70,000 clones, approximately 84% of them seen once. For this clone: Its target is not known.

Systemic immunosuppression or a history of autoimmune disease excluded patients. Here the sequenced sample was CD4+ or CD8+ T cells sorted from blood, taken in a trial of the OX40 agonist ivuxolimab. The TCR sequence derives from an adult with an advanced solid tumor such as melanoma, head and neck, liver or kidney cancer. The chain combines TRBV2 with TRBJ2-5; D is unclear. The CDR3 region has the DNA TGTGCCAGCAGTCAGCTTCAAGAGACCCAGTACTTC. Translating it yields CASSQLQETQYF. The whole variable domain, remainder taken from reference TRBV2 and TRBJ2-5, is EPEVTQTPSHQVTQMGQEVILRCVPISNHLYFYWYRQILGQKVEFLVSFYNNEISEKSEIFDDQFSVERPDGSNFTLKIRSTKLEDSAMYFCASSQLQETQYFGPGTRLLVL.